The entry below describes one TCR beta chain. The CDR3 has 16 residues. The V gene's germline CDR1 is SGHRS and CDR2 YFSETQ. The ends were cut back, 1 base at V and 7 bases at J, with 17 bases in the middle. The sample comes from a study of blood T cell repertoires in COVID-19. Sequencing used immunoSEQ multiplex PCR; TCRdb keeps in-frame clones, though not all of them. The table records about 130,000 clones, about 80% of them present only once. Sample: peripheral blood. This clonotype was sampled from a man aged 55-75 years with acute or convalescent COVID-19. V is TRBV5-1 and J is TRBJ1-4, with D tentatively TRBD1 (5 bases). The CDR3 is CASSLTLAGSGEKLFF. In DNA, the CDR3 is TGCGCCAGCAGCTTGACCCTGGCAGGGTCGGGTGAAAAACTGTTTTTT.